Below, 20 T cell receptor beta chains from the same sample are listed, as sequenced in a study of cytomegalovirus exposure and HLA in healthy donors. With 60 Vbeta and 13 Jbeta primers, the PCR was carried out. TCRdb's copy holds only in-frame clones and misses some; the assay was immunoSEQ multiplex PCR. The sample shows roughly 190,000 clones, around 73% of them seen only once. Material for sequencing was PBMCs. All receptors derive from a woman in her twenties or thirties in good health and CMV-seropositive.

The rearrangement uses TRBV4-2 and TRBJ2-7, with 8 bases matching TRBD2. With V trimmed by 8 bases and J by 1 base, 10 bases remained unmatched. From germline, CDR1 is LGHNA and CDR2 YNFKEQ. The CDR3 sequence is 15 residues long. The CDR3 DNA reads TGTGCCAGCGGACGTCGAGCGGGAGCGTCCTACGAGCAGTACTTC. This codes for CASGRRAGASYEQYF.

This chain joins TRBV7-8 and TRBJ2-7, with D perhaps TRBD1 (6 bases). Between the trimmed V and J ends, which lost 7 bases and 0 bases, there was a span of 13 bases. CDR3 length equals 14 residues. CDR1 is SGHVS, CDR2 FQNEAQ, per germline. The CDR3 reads CASTRQAISYEQYF. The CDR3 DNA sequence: TGTGCCAGCACCCGACAGGCGATCTCCTACGAGCAGTACTTC. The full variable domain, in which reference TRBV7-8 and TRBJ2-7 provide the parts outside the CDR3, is GAGVSQSPRYKVAKRGQDVALRCDPISGHVSLFWYQQALGQGPEFLTYFQNEAQLDKSGLPSDRFFAERPEGSVSTLKIQRTQQEDSAVYLCASTRQAISYEQYFGPGTRLTVT.

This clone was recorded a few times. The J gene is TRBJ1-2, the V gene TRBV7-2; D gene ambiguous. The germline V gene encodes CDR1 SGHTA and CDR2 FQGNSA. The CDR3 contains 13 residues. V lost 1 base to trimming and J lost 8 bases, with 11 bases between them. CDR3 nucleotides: TGTGCCAGCAGCTTAGTCGGGGAGAAAGGCTACACCTTC. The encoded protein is CASSLVGEKGYTF.

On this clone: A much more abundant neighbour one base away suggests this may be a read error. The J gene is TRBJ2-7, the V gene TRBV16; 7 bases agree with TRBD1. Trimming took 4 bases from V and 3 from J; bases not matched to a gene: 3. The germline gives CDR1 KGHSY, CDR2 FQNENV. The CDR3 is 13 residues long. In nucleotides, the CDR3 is TGTGCCAGCAGCCCCTGGGACAGCTACGAGCAGTACTTC. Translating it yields CASSPWDSYEQYF.

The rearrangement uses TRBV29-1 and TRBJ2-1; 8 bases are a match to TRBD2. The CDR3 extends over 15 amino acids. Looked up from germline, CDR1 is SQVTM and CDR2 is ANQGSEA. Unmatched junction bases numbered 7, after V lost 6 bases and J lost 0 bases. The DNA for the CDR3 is TGCAGCGTCCGCCGGCGGGGGGTCTCCTACAATGAGCAGTTCTTC. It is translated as CSVRRRGVSYNEQFF.

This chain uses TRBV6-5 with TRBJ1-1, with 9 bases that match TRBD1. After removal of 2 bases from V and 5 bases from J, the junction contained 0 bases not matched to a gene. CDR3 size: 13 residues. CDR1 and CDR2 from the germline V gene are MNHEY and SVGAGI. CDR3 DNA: TGTGCCAGCAGTTACGACAGGGGGACTGAAGCTTTCTTT. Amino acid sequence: CASSYDRGTEAFF.

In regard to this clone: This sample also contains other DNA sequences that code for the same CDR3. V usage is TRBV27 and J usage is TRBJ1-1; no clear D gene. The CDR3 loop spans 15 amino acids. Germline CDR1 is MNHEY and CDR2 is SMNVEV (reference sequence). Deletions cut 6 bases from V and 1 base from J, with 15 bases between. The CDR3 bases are TGTGCCAGCAGATTTACCCAGACGGGGAACACTGAAGCTTTCTTT. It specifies CASRFTQTGNTEAFF.

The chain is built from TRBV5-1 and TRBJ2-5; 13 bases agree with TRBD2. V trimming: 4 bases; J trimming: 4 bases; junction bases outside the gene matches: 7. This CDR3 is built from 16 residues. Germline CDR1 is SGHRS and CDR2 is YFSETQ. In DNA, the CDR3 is TGCGCCAGCAGCATGACGACTAGCGGGGGGACAGAGACCCAGTACTTC. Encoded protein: CASSMTTSGGTETQYF.

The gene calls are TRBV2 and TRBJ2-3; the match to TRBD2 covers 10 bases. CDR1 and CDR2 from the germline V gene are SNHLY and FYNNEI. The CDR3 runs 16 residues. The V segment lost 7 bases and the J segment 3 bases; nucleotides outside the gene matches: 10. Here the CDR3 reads CASNSGRAGGTDTQYF. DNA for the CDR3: TGTGCCAGCAACAGCGGGAGGGCCGGCGGGACAGATACGCAGTATTTT.

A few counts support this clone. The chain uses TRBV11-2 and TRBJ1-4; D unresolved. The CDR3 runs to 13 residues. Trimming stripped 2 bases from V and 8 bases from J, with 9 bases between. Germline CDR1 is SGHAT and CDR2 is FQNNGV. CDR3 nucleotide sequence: TGTGCCAGCAGCTTAATTGGCGGGGAAAAACTGTTTTTT. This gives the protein CASSLIGGEKLFF.

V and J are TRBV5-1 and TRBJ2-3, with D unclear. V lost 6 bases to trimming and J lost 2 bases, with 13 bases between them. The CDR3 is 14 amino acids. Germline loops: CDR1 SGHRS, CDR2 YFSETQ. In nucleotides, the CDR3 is TGCGCCAGCACCCTGTGGGCATCCACAGATACGCAGTATTTT. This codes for CASTLWASTDTQYF. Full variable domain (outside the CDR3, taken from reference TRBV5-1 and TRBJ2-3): KAGVTQTPRYLIKTRGQQVTLSCSPISGHRSVSWYQQTPGQGLQFLFEYFSETQRNKGNFPGRFSGRQFSNSRSEMNVSTLELGDSALYLCASTLWASTDTQYFGPGTRLTVL.

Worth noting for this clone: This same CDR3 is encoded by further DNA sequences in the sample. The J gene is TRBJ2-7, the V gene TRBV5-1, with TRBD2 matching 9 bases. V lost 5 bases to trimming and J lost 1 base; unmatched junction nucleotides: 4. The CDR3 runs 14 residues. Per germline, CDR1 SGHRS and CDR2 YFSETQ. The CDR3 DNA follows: TGCGCCAGCAGAGCGGGAGGATCTTCCTACGAGCAGTACTTC. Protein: CASRAGGSSYEQYF.

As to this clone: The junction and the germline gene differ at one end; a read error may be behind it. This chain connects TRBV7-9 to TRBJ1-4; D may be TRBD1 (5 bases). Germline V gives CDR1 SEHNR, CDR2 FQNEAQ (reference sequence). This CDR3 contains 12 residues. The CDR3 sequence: CSSSDQGEKLFF. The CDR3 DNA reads TGTTCCAGCAGCGATCAGGGTGAAAAACTGTTTTTT.

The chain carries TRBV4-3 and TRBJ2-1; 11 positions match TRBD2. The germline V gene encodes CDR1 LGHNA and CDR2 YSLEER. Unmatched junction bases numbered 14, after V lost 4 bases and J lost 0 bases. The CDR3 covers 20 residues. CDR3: CASSPQGGLAAYDSYNEQFF. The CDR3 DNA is TGCGCCAGCAGCCCCCAGGGGGGACTAGCGGCTTACGACTCCTACAATGAGCAGTTCTTC.

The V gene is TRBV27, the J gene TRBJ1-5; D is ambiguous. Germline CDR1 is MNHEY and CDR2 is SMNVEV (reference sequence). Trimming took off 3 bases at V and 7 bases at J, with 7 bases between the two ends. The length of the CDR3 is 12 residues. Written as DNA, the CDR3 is TGTGCCAGCAGTTTCCCGGGACAGCCCCAGCATTTT. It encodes CASSFPGQPQHF.

CDR3 residues: CASSDRGPTEAFF. The CDR3 nucleotides read TGTGCCAGCAGTGACAGGGGGCCCACTGAAGCTTTCTTT. The rearrangement joins TRBV25-1 to TRBJ1-1; 8 nucleotides agree with TRBD1. Germline CDR1 and CDR2: MGHDK and SYGVNS. This CDR3 contains 13 residues. V shed 3 bases, J shed 4 bases, and the junction held 1 base outside the gene matches.

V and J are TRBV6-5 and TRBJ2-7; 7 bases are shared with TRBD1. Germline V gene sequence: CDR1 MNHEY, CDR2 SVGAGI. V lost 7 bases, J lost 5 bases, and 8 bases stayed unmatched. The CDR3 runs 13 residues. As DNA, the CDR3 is TGTGCCAGCATCGGTACAGGGGTGCACGAGCAGTACTTC. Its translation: CASIGTGVHEQYF.

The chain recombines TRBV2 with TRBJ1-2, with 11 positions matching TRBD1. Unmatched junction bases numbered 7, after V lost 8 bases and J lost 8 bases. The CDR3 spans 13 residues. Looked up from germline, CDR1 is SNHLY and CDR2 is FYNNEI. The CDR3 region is CASPGQGDLGYTF. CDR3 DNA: TGTGCCAGCCCGGGACAGGGGGATCTCGGCTACACCTTC.

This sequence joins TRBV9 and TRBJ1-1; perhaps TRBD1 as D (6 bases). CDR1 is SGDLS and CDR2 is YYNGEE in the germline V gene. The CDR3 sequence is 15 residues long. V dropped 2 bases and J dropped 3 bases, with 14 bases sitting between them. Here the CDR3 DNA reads TGTGCCAGCAGCGTGGCAGGGGAATCGTACACTGAAGCTTTCTTT. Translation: CASSVAGESYTEAFF.

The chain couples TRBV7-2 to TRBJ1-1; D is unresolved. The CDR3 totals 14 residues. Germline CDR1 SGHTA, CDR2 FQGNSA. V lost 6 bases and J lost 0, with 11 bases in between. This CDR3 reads CASRPRRVNTEAFF. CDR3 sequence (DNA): TGTGCCAGCAGACCCCGTAGAGTGAACACTGAAGCTTTCTTT.